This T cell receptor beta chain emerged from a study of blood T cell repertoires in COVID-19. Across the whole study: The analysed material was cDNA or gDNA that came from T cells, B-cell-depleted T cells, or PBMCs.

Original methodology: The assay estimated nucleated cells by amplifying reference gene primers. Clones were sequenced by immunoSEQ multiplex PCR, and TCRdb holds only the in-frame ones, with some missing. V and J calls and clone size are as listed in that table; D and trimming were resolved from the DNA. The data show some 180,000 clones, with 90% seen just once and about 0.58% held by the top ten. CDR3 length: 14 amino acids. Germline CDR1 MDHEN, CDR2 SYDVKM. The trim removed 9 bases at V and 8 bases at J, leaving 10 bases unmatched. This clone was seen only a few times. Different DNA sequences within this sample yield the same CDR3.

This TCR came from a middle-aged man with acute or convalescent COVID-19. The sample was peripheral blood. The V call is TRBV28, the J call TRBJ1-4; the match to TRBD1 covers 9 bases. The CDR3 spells CASLLQGAGEKLFF. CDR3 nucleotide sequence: TGTGCCAGTTTACTACAGGGGGCAGGGGAAAAACTGTTTTTT.